This TCR beta chain was recorded in a study of identical twins (TCRdb year 2016). A note on the overall study: TCR alpha and beta repertoires from monozygotic twins, unrelated adults of various ages and cord blood were deep-sequenced to test whether fetal clonotypes persist. To rule out contamination, replicate twin experiments were performed at different times with different library preparation protocols.

Every donor in the study was a healthy Caucasian. Three pairs of female monozygotic twins, all aged 18 to 29 years, made up the twin cohort. Peripheral blood mononuclear cells were used as the source from which RNA for TCR libraries was isolated. The library was obtained by 5' RACE. The sequencer listed for this sample is Illumina HiSeq 2000. Template switching introduced a universal primer binding site; the final cDNA contained a unique molecular identifier, enabling accurate counting of TCR cDNA molecules. Specific primers in the conserved constant-segment region were used to synthesize first-strand cDNA for the TCR alpha and beta chains. To control for contamination, each cDNA library was double barcoded with a SMART-Mk sample barcode plus Illumina barcodes. TruSeq adapter sequences along with Illumina sample barcodes were introduced in two successive PCR steps. Sequencing of the TCR alpha and beta cDNA libraries was done on the Illumina HiSeq platform using custom primers. The study's processing was this. MiGEC processed the raw reads to extract unique molecular identifiers, while MiXCR was used to determine the CDR3 positions. For each individual, recombination models were inferred using an EM algorithm with the repgenHMM and IGoR tools. The tcR package in R was used for shared clonotype analysis, with sharing normalized by the product of cloneset sizes. Out-of-frame nonproductive sequences were analyzed to study raw recombination free of thymic and clonal selection effects. TCRdb reprocessed the public reads (quality trimming at Q25 with fastp, clone calling with MiXCR) and kept in-frame beta chains. Merged by CDR3 protein, the rows form single entries marked with the most common genes and DNA. Clone size and V and J calls follow TCRdb, not the original study. In this sample the table shows roughly 720,000 distinct CDR3 sequences, roughly 20% of which occur a single time. Clones ranked in the top ten supply less than 15% of the sample.

The full study reports these points: Compared with coincidental sharing between unrelated individuals, out-of-frame TCR alpha sequences shared between twins had an excess of sequences with low generation probability. Invariant T cells such as MAIT and iNKT could partly confound zero-insertion analyses, though diverse VJ usage argued against this for most clonotypes. The excess sharing between twins in beta out-of-frame sequences was weaker because fewer shared sequences reduced the signal-to-noise ratio. Fewer insertions were carried by abundant cord blood beta clonotypes, a similar but weaker trend appeared in young adult naive repertoires, and no such trend appeared in memory repertoires. In monozygotic twins, out-of-frame TCR alpha sharing was systematically underestimated by recombination models, although the models agreed with sharing between unrelated individuals. Because the same donors could not be followed over many years, the conclusions depended on cross-sectional statistical analysis.

A remark on this clonotype: Its target antigen remains unknown. No base quality values were provided; no much bigger clone lies one nucleotide off.

Measured from the cysteine to the phenylalanine, the CDR3 is 15 residues long. The entry retains the CDR3 DNA only, 45 bases that are in frame from base 1. V sheds 7 bases and J sheds 0 bases, leaving 13 bases between their ends. From a lookup of the germline V gene, CDR1 and CDR2 are SGHAT and FQNNGV. These data were also reused for a study on T cells expressing NK-cell markers. According to the second study: TCR beta-chain repertoires were profiled in sorted CD3+CD56+NKG2C+, CD3+CD56+NKG2C- and CD3+CD56-NKG2C+ T-cell subsets from eight donors. Among the eight sequenced donors, only one was HCMV-seronegative, while the other seven were HCMV-seropositive. In several experiments an anti-gammadeltaTCR antibody was added to restrict sorting to alphabetaTCR-expressing T cells. In several donors, the dominant CD3+CD56+NKG2C+ clonotypes were found to rank among the top 10 CD8+ clonotypes and to make up about 1.0-7.5% of CD8+ T cells. Those dominant clonotypes were again the most abundant among CD3+CD56-NKG2C+ cells in several donors, at about 25-60.1%. Whether the expanded NKG2C-expressing T cell clones were specific for HCMV antigens was left unclear. Randomly selected healthy volunteers, three men and five women, were used as the eight sequenced donors. A commercial ELISA kit detecting HCMV-specific IgG in serum was used to determine HCMV serostatus. For a handful of donors, unsorted PBMC were also used to sequence bulk peripheral blood T-cell repertoires. MIGEC was used to demultiplex reads and group the reads by UMI, and MiTCR was used to assemble and quantify clonotypes. To exclude erroneous sequences, any TCR cDNA sequence not supported by at least two reads was discarded. The tcR package was used for downstream repertoire analysis, with clonotypes matched between fractions based on CDR3 nucleotide sequence plus V segment. VDJmatch was used to annotate antigen specificity against VDJdb, with one amino acid substitution allowed in CDR3.

This sequence originates from a woman aged 18-30 years in good health. Recombination joined TRBV11-2 with TRBJ1-3; the D gene is possibly TRBD1, with 5 bases matching. Sequences were obtained from PBMCs. DNA sequence: TGTGCCAGCACCCTATGGGGGAGCTCTGGAAACACCATATATTTT. Translated, it reads CASTLWGSSGNTIYF.